The following is a T cell receptor beta chain sequence with its context. Its antigen is not known. Included in the TCR beta cDNA libraries were unique molecular identifiers. TCRdb processed the PCR reads anew with MiXCR; each CDR3 protein has one entry. The sample holds roughly 400,000 distinct CDR3 sequences; 30% to 40% are singletons and the top ten take 6.5% to 8%. These data originate in a study of post-analysis software for immune sequencing data. Study-wide context: As for disease course, relapsing-remitting, secondary progressive and progressive-relapsing multiple sclerosis were all included. General observations from the study: Clustering by F measure revealed strong co-clustering among samples prepared together in one batch. About five TRBV segments occurring more often in patients than controls included TRBV5-6, TRBV5-1 and TRBV20-1.

This CDR3 spans 15 amino acids. CDR1 SGHTA and CDR2 FQGNSA come from the germline V gene. Trimming cost V 7 bases and J 8 bases; bases outside gene matches: 10. The sequence derives from a girl aged 2-10 years with multiple sclerosis. Sequenced material: blood. The J gene is TRBJ2-7, the V gene TRBV7-2, with 14 bases identical to TRBD2. In nucleotides, the CDR3 is TGTGCCAGCACCGCGGGACTAGCGGGAGTATCGCAGCAGTACTTC. This translates into CASTAGLAGVSQQYF.